The 23 T cell receptor beta chains below were found in one sample sequenced in a study of CD8 T cells in ankylosing spondylitis (dated by TCRdb to the late 2010s). Libraries were made using 5' RACE. Sequencing took place on an Illumina HiSeq 2500. Using fastp at Q25 and MiXCR, TCRdb reprocessed the public reads and kept productive beta chains. Entries that share a CDR3 protein sequence are merged under the most common genes and DNA. Across this sample there are 25,000 to 30,000 distinct CDR3 sequences, with 5.3% seen only once. Of the sample, roughly 1.9% is held by the ten largest clones. The source material was blood, either unsorted or a sorted T cell fraction (not recorded which). The receptors here all came from a female donor with ankylosing spondylitis or in good health (not recorded which).

In its sample, this clonotype was seen many times. V gene TRBV9 combines with J gene TRBJ2-2, with TRBD2 identical over 9 bases. V was clipped by 0 bases and J by 5 bases; unmatched bases: 8. The CDR3 contains 17 residues. Germline CDR1 is SGDLS and CDR2 is YYNGEE. The CDR3 spells CASSVVGSGSGTGELFF. DNA for the CDR3: TGTGCCAGCAGCGTAGTAGGTAGCGGGAGCGGGACCGGGGAGCTGTTTTTT.

CDR3 DNA sequence: TGTGCCAGCAGCGTAGACCCCGCAGATACGCAGTATTTT. It is translated as CASSVDPADTQYF. The chain recombines TRBV9 with TRBJ2-3; D gene uncertain. CDR3 length: 13 amino acids. The V gene's germline CDR1 is SGDLS and CDR2 YYNGEE. Trimming pared 0 bases from V and 4 bases from J, leaving 6 bases between.

This clonotype was observed at least ten times. This rearrangement joins TRBV9 to TRBJ2-3; 16 nucleotides agree with TRBD2. Trimming at V came to 3 bases and at J to 8 bases, leaving 12 bases not matched to a gene. CDR1 is SGDLS and CDR2 is YYNGEE in the germline V gene. CDR3 length: 18 amino acids. The CDR3 reads CASSAGTSGGDPVGTQYF. The CDR3 DNA reads TGTGCCAGCAGCGCCGGGACTAGCGGGGGGGATCCCGTCGGTACGCAGTATTTT.

This clonotype qualifies as medium-sized (0.01 to 0.1%). V is TRBV9 and J is TRBJ2-2; TRBD2 is a possible D gene (6 bases). CDR3 length: 17 residues. V lost 0 bases, J lost 5 bases, and 17 bases lay in between. Germline CDR1 SGDLS, CDR2 YYNGEE. DNA of the CDR3: TGTGCCAGCAGCGTAGCCCCCGGGAGCCAAGGGACCGGGGAGCTGTTTTTT. Its translation: CASSVAPGSQGTGELFF. Using reference TRBV9 and TRBJ2-2 for the parts outside the CDR3, the full variable domain is DSGVTQTPKHLITATGQRVTLRCSPRSGDLSVYWYQQSLDQGLQFLIQYYNGEERAKGNILERFSAQQFPDLHSELNLSSLELGDSALYFCASSVAPGSQGTGELFFGEGSRLTVL.

The chain has TRBV9 and TRBJ2-3; TRBD2 agrees at 10 bases. Germline CDR1 and CDR2: SGDLS and YYNGEE. With V trimmed by 0 bases and J by 0 bases, 7 bases remained unmatched. The CDR3 is 18 amino acids. The CDR3 sequence: CASSVGQRGGQSTDTQYF. CDR3 coding DNA: TGTGCCAGCAGCGTAGGCCAGCGGGGGGGCCAAAGCACAGATACGCAGTATTTT.

This clonotype has at least ten counts. The J gene is TRBJ2-1, the V gene TRBV9; 10 nucleotides agree with TRBD2. Looked up from germline, CDR1 is SGDLS and CDR2 is YYNGEE. The ends lost 1 base at V and 13 bases at J; junction bases unmatched: 5. The CDR3 totals 13 residues. The DNA for the CDR3 is TGTGCCAGCAGCGTAAGCGGGGGGGCCGCTCAGTTCTTC. It is translated as CASSVSGGAAQFF.

By frequency in the sample, this clonotype is medium-sized. This chain joins TRBV9 and TRBJ2-6, with D possibly TRBD1 on 5 matching bases. CDR1 and CDR2 (germline): SGDLS, YYNGEE. V lost 4 bases and J 0 bases, leaving 11 bases between the germline ends. This CDR3 comprises 16 residues. This chain's CDR3 is CASSSDRSSGANVLTF. The CDR3 DNA is TGTGCCAGCAGCTCTGACAGATCCTCTGGGGCCAACGTCCTGACTTTC.

This clonotype was observed many times. V and J are TRBV9 and TRBJ2-3; D not certain. CDR1 is SGDLS, CDR2 YYNGEE, per germline. This CDR3 contains 13 residues. Trimming pared 5 bases from V and 5 bases from J, leaving 12 bases between. As DNA, the CDR3 is TGTGCCAGCAGTAAACTTGACTTAGATACGCAGTATTTT. Its protein product is CASSKLDLDTQYF.

This clonotype came up a few times. CDR3 in DNA: TGTGCCAGCAGCGCCTTCGGGGGTAGCGGGGCCTCTAGCACAGATACGCAGTATTTT. Amino acids: CASSAFGGSGASSTDTQYF. V usage is TRBV9 and J usage is TRBJ2-3; 8 bases map to TRBD2. CDR1 is SGDLS and CDR2 is YYNGEE in the germline V gene. V was clipped by 3 bases and J by 0 bases; unmatched bases: 15. The CDR3 spans 19 residues.

The genes are TRBV9 and TRBJ2-7; D call uncertain. CDR3 length: 14 residues. Trimming shortened V by 4 bases and J by 4 bases, and 15 bases separated the two germline ends. From germline, CDR1 is SGDLS and CDR2 YYNGEE. DNA of the CDR3: TGTGCCAGCAGCCCTAATTCCGCGCCGTACGAGCAGTACTTC. Amino acids: CASSPNSAPYEQYF.

V and J are TRBV9 and TRBJ2-2; the D is unclear. The V gene's germline CDR1 is SGDLS and CDR2 YYNGEE. The CDR3 loop spans 15 amino acids. The V end was cut by 2 bases, the J end by 0 bases, with 8 bases between. CDR3 in amino acids: CASSVFSSNTGELFF. In nucleotides, the CDR3 is TGTGCCAGCAGCGTCTTCAGTTCGAACACCGGGGAGCTGTTTTTT.

This clonotype was recorded many times. The chain has TRBV9 and TRBJ2-3; D gene unclear. V lost 0 bases, J lost 6 bases, and 11 bases lay in between. Germline assignment: CDR1 SGDLS and CDR2 YYNGEE. The CDR3 is 14 amino acids. The DNA for the CDR3 is TGTGCCAGCAGCGTAGCCACATCCAGGGATACGCAGTATTTT. Its protein is CASSVATSRDTQYF.

The sample holds many counts of this clonotype. This sequence joins TRBV7-3 and TRBJ2-7; D is ambiguous. V gave up 3 bases and J gave up 6 bases, with 6 bases separating them. Germline-derived CDR1 and CDR2 are SGHTA and FQGTGA. CDR3 size: 11 residues. The CDR3 coding sequence is TGTGCCAGCAGCTTCACGGTCGAGCAGTACTTC. Amino acid sequence: CASSFTVEQYF.

Relative to its sample, this clonotype is medium-sized. The chain uses TRBV9 and TRBJ2-3; 8 nucleotides agree with TRBD2. Germline CDR1 and CDR2: SGDLS and YYNGEE. The ends lost 2 bases at V and 6 bases at J; junction bases unmatched: 5. The CDR3 sequence is 14 residues long. The CDR3 DNA reads as TGTGCCAGCAGCGTCGGACTAGCCGGGGATACGCAGTATTTT. Translation: CASSVGLAGDTQYF. The full variable domain, completed using reference TRBV9 and TRBJ2-3, is DSGVTQTPKHLITATGQRVTLRCSPRSGDLSVYWYQQSLDQGLQFLIQYYNGEERAKGNILERFSAQQFPDLHSELNLSSLELGDSALYFCASSVGLAGDTQYFGPGTRLTVL.

In DNA form, the CDR3 reads TGTGCCAGCAGCCCCAGGGGGGGAGGGGCCAACGTCCTGACTTTC. It is translated as CASSPRGGGANVLTF. V gene TRBV9 combines with J gene TRBJ2-6; perhaps D is TRBD1 or TRBD2 (7 bases each). With 4 bases removed from V and 4 bases from J, the gap between germline ends came to 12 bases. CDR3 length equals 15 residues. CDR1 is SGDLS, CDR2 YYNGEE, per germline.

This clonotype is medium-sized (0.01 to 0.1%) in the sample. The V and J genes are TRBV9 and TRBJ2-3, with D hard to call. Trimming shortened V by 0 bases and J by 0 bases, and 14 bases separated the two germline ends. The CDR3 consists of 17 residues. Per the germline V gene, CDR1 is SGDLS and CDR2 is YYNGEE. The CDR3 spells CASSVARNTWSTDTQYF. The DNA of the CDR3 is TGTGCCAGCAGCGTAGCTCGAAATACGTGGAGCACAGATACGCAGTATTTT.

The chain employs TRBV9 and TRBJ2-3; TRBD1 matches at 8 bases. From germline, CDR1 is SGDLS and CDR2 YYNGEE. The junction had 5 bases not matched to a gene; V was cut back by 3 bases and J by 2 bases. The CDR3 extends over 15 amino acids. This CDR3 is CASSDRDRITDTQYF. For the CDR3, the DNA is TGTGCCAGCAGCGACCGGGACAGGATCACAGATACGCAGTATTTT.

The sample holds many counts of this clonotype. This CDR3 reads CASSVAGGRNEQYF. CDR3 sequence (DNA): TGTGCCAGCAGCGTAGCGGGGGGGCGCAACGAGCAGTACTTC. This chain joins TRBV9 and TRBJ2-7; the match to TRBD2 covers 8 bases. The CDR3 covers 14 residues. The germline V gene encodes CDR1 SGDLS and CDR2 YYNGEE. The J segment lost 5 bases and the V segment lost 0 bases, leaving 4 bases of the junction unmatched. Together with reference TRBV9 and TRBJ2-7, the CDR3 gives the full variable domain: DSGVTQTPKHLITATGQRVTLRCSPRSGDLSVYWYQQSLDQGLQFLIQYYNGEERAKGNILERFSAQQFPDLHSELNLSSLELGDSALYFCASSVAGGRNEQYFGPGTRLTVT.

This clonotype has ten or more counts. CDR3 nucleotide sequence: TGTGCCAGCAGCGACCTAGCGGGAAGGGAGACCCAGTACTTC. This encodes CASSDLAGRETQYF. V gene TRBV9 combines with J gene TRBJ2-5, with 9 bases lining up with TRBD2. V was pared by 3 bases and J by 5 bases, with 5 bases of the junction left unmatched. The CDR3 covers 14 residues. CDR1 and CDR2 (germline): SGDLS, YYNGEE.

This clonotype was detected ten times or more. This chain joins TRBV9 and TRBJ2-5, with 10 bases fitting TRBD2. This CDR3 contains 17 residues. Germline V gives CDR1 SGDLS, CDR2 YYNGEE. With 0 bases clipped from V and 5 bases from J, the junction kept 10 bases outside the gene matches. DNA of the CDR3: TGTGCCAGCAGCGTAGCGACTAGCGGGTCTCCTGGGGAGACCCAGTACTTC. Protein sequence: CASSVATSGSPGETQYF. Variable domain in full (rest from reference TRBV9 and TRBJ2-5): DSGVTQTPKHLITATGQRVTLRCSPRSGDLSVYWYQQSLDQGLQFLIQYYNGEERAKGNILERFSAQQFPDLHSELNLSSLELGDSALYFCASSVATSGSPGETQYFGPGTRLLVL.

This clonotype was detected ten times or more. This chain joins TRBV9 and TRBJ2-4; 7 nucleotides match TRBD2. The length of the CDR3 is 15 residues. The V and J ends lost 3 bases and 6 bases, in that order; junction bases with no gene match: 9. Germline loops: CDR1 SGDLS, CDR2 YYNGEE. The CDR3 protein is CASSASGGEGNIQYF. For the CDR3, the DNA is TGTGCCAGCAGCGCAAGTGGAGGGGAGGGAAACATTCAGTACTTC.

This clonotype was found many times. The chain combines TRBV9 with TRBJ2-7, with D uncertain. Trimming cost V 0 bases and J 3 bases, with 7 bases left between them. The germline V gene encodes CDR1 SGDLS and CDR2 YYNGEE. This CDR3 has 13 residues. The CDR3, as DNA: TGTGCCAGCAGCGTAGAACCCAGCTACGAGCAGTACTTC. Translating it yields CASSVEPSYEQYF.

Regarding this clonotype: A read error may explain this, as a much larger clone is one base away. The chain employs TRBV9 and TRBJ2-5; TRBD1 aligns across 11 bases. The CDR3 has 15 residues. Germline V gives CDR1 SGDLS, CDR2 YYNGEE. V trimming: 7 bases; J trimming: 2 bases; junction bases outside the gene matches: 7. The CDR3 DNA reads as TGTGCCAGCGGCGCTGGGGACAGGGGGCAAGAGACCCAGTACTTC. As protein: CASGAGDRGQETQYF.